This TCR beta chain was recovered during a study of naive and memory T cell subsets. General study results and limits: Possibly reflecting memory cells re-expressing CD45RA, a few larger clonotypes occurred in naive repertoires, especially CD8. Activation and differentiation may alter RNA-based TCR counts.

About this clonotype itself: What it binds is not known.

The beta constant-region primer was an equimolar mix of two oligonucleotides covering TRBC1 and TRBC2. Ligated cDNA was amplified by four rounds of PCR with nested alpha and beta constant-region primers and SP2. TCRdb re-called the UMI-ligation and nested PCR reads through MiXCR, storing one row per CDR3 protein. The sample lists approximately 150,000 distinct CDR3 sequences, roughly 22% occurring once. Germline CDR1 is MDHEN and CDR2 is SYDVKM. Trimming stripped 5 bases from V and 2 bases from J, with 13 bases between. This CDR3 is 14 amino acids long. After CD4 positive bead selection, the CD4-negative fraction gave CD8 T cells.

This chain uses TRBV28 with TRBJ2-7, with D tentatively TRBD1 (5 bases). Sequencing was carried out using naive CD4+ T cells from blood. The origin of this receptor is a human donor in good health. CDR3 in amino acids: CASSPDRIAYEQYF. In DNA, the CDR3 is TGTGCCAGCAGTCCTGACAGAATAGCCTACGAGCAGTACTTC.